This TCR beta chain appears in the sequencing data of a study of response to subunit inactivated influenza vaccine. V was shortened by 3 bases and J by 0 bases, with 10 bases between the two germline ends. The CDR3 contains 15 residues. TCRdb reprocessed the RT-PCR reads with MiXCR, giving one entry per CDR3 protein. The sample yields roughly 570,000 distinct CDR3 sequences, 13% to 15% seen once. This chain connects TRBV12-3 or TRBV12-4 to TRBJ2-3; D gene ambiguous. Source: PBMCs from blood, taken about 12 days after vaccination. The sequence was collected from a man aged 45-60 years who received an inactivated influenza vaccine. The CDR3 loop is CASSFGQTSTDTQYF. The CDR3 region has the DNA TGTGCCAGCAGTTTTGGGCAGACAAGCACAGATACGCAGTATTTT.